This TCR beta chain originates from a study of beta chain features in type 1 diabetes. About the research overall: The samples had 90 million to 130 million sorted cells examined in all.

Germline-derived CDR1 and CDR2 are MNHEY and SVGAGI. V shed 0 bases, J shed 5 bases, and the junction held 6 bases outside the gene matches. The CDR3 consists of 15 residues. Based on CD45RO/CCR7/CD25/CD127/CD95/CD27, CD4+ regulatory, stem cell-like memory, naive and central memory cells were sorted. Every sorted population was more than 95% pure. The study reverse transcribed the entire isolated RNA, so it sequenced expressed TCRB transcripts. Sequencing was performed with immunoSEQ multiplex PCR; in TCRdb, only in-frame clones are kept and a portion is missing. The sample yields some 270,000 clones, over 12% seen once.

The chain joins TRBV6-5 to TRBJ1-2, with 7 bases matching TRBD1. The sequenced material came from naive CD4+ T cells from blood. This TCR was recovered from a middle-aged woman in good health. CDR3 sequence: CASSYSRQGSYGYTF. DNA for the CDR3: TGTGCCAGCAGTTACTCCAGACAGGGATCATATGGCTACACCTTC.